This T cell receptor (beta chain) stems from a study of OX40 agonist ivuxolimab in advanced cancers. Concerning the study at large: Ivuxolimab was a fully human IgG2 agonistic monoclonal antibody targeting the costimulatory receptor OX40 (CD134). Intravenous ivuxolimab was administered to patients every 2 weeks at six dose levels: 0.01, 0.1, 0.3, 1.5, 3 and 10 mg/kg. Among the approximately 54 dose-escalation patients, about 20 had hepatocellular carcinoma, around 15 melanoma, 9 renal cell carcinoma and 9 head and neck cancer. In the dose-escalation cohort, around 80% of patients were male, and the mean age was 60 years with a range of about 20 to 80. Prior anti-PD-1, anti-PD-L1 or anti-CTLA-4 therapy was permitted, and checkpoint inhibitors had been received by more than 35% of dose-escalation patients. Partial responses were achieved by three dose-escalation patients, of whom one had hepatocellular carcinoma and two had cutaneous melanoma. Peripheral TCRbeta sequencing aimed to test whether ivuxolimab altered TCR sequence diversity and caused clonal T-cell expansion. The paper covers the monotherapy dose-escalation part of the phase I ivuxolimab trial, which included N of about 56 patients. The full study reports these points: The antigen specificity of the peripheral T cells that underwent clonal expansion was not determined. At doses of 0.1 to 3.0 mg/kg, clonal expansion of both CD4+ and CD8+ blood T cells was observed from baseline to week 6. After ivuxolimab, more expanded clones were found on average in CD8+ T cells than in CD4+ T cells. Low levels of normalized T-cell clonal expansion were also seen in some nonresponding patients. In the 0.1-3.0 mg/kg groups, partial responders were among the patients with the lowest normalized peripheral clonal expansion, particularly in CD8+ T cells.

Ends trimmed: V by 5 bases, J by 4 bases; bases unmatched to a gene: 10. The germline V gene encodes CDR1 SGHAT and CDR2 FQNNGV. Inclusive of the bounding cysteine and phenylalanine, the CDR3 is 15 residues long. Only the CDR3 part of the read is kept: 45 bases, read in frame from the first base. Genomic DNA was extracted from sorted cells for sequencing of the TCRbeta CDR3 region. TCRbeta CDR3 regions were sequenced using the immunoSEQ Assay. Drawn from immuneACCESS, this table holds only the in-frame rearrangements with V and J called that TCRdb kept. Clones are partly lost; checked studies trace under half to an unresolved V gene and leave the rest unexplained. The sample has tens of thousands of clones on record, 84% of them singletons. The ten biggest clones cover approximately 4.2% of the sample. Patients with autoimmune disease history or receiving systemic immunosuppression were excluded from the trial. Peripheral blood for TCR sequencing was collected from all dose cohorts at baseline, on cycle 4 day 1, and on cycle 7 day 1. The samples were taken from a phase I, first-in-human, multicenter, open-label dose-escalation trial of ivuxolimab. Adults with locally advanced or metastatic melanoma, renal cell carcinoma, hepatocellular carcinoma or head and neck squamous cell carcinoma were enrolled in the trial. Before TCR sequencing, CD4+ and CD8+ T cells were separately sorted from peripheral blood.

Comments on this clone: It lacks a known antigen. The sample holds no much larger clone one base away, and base qualities are not on file.

This chain joins TRBV11-2 to TRBJ2-5; 7 of the junction bases match TRBD1. The input for sequencing was CD4+ or CD8+ T cells sorted from blood, taken in a trial of the OX40 agonist ivuxolimab. The TCR sequence derives from an adult with an advanced solid tumor such as melanoma, head and neck, liver or kidney cancer. The CDR3 region reads CASSPGGTQGETQYF. DNA sequence: TGTGCCAGCAGCCCAGGGGGAACACAGGGAGAGACCCAGTACTTC.